This T cell receptor beta chain was sequenced for a study of T cells in women clearing cervical HPV infection. Study-wide points: Timing of associations relative to infection is unclear; T-cell subsets were not isolated. Unknown T-cell numbers per sample may underlie the richness differences.

The method was immunoSEQ multiplex PCR; TCRdb's version includes in-frame clones alone and lacks a portion of them. The specimen's table records about 40,000 clones. All participants had a single incident cervical HPV16 infection, and prevalent HPV16 infections were excluded. As to this clone: Antigen specificity is unknown.

Sequences were obtained from blood buffy coat. The source is a woman between 18 and 75 years old with a cervical HPV16 infection that either progressed to CIN3+ or cleared (not recorded which).

CDR3 in amino acids: CASSLGDRATGELFF. The DNA read from the CDR3 is TGTGCCAGCAGCTTAGGGGACAGGGCCACCGGGGAG. This rearrangement joins TRBV7-6 to TRBJ2-2; 9 bases align to TRBD1. Coverage ceases 3 residues before the CDR3 finishes, and the germline J gene fills in the end. This CDR3 has 15 residues. Germline V gives CDR1 SGHVS, CDR2 FNYEAQ. Losses at the gene ends were 1 base for V and 4 bases for J; bases not matched to a gene: 1.